This TCR beta chain was retrieved from a study of cytomegalovirus exposure and HLA in healthy donors. Study context: About 84% of some 390 genotyped donors fell in the Caucasian-associated ancestry cluster.

Study findings and constraints: Some TCR beta chains (about 170 of them) were listed as cytomegalovirus-associated. Later on, an analysis found that several of the most significant clusters appeared to be linked to common viral pathogens, which included parvovirus B19.

Details on this clone: As yet, its antigen is unknown. One end of the junction fails to match germline, which may point to a read error.

The PCR used 60 Vbeta and 13 Jbeta primers. Assay: immunoSEQ multiplex PCR; the TCRdb copy retains only in-frame clones and omits some. Among under 150,000 clones listed, roughly 79% were seen once. In germline, CDR1 is SGHDT, CDR2 YYEEEE. The CDR3 extends over 14 amino acids. The chain recombines TRBV5-6 with TRBJ1-4; D gene uncertain. Sequencing was carried out using PBMCs. This TCR was recovered from a woman between 18 and 29 years old in good health and CMV-seronegative. CDR3 loop: CASSLARTNEKLFF. For the CDR3, the DNA is TGTGCCAGCAGTTTGGCACGGACTAATGAAAAACTGTTTTTT.